The 32 T cell receptor beta chains presented below share a single source sample, sequenced in a study of type 1 regulatory T cells. Using its own MiXCR run on the reads, TCRdb lists one record per CDR3 protein. The profile shows 80,000 to 100,000 distinct CDR3 sequences, 25% to 40% of them singletons. The sequencing input was CD4+ T cells, either the whole sample or a sorted fraction (not recorded which). These receptors came from a human donor in good health.

CDR3 DNA: TGTGCCAGCAGCCGACCGGGACAGGGCATGGGTGGCTACACCTTC. This codes for CASSRPGQGMGGYTF. This sequence joins TRBV7-2 and TRBJ1-2, with 9 nucleotides matching TRBD1. The junction had 11 bases not matched to a gene; V was cut back by 5 bases and J by 7 bases. The CDR3 is made up of 15 amino acids. The germline CDR1 and CDR2 sequences are SGHTA and FQGNSA.

The J gene is TRBJ2-1, the V gene TRBV2; 8 bases are shared with TRBD1. J was trimmed by 8 bases and V by 8 bases; bases with no gene match: 5. The CDR3 totals 12 residues. CDR1 and CDR2 (germline): SNHLY, FYNNEI. The CDR3, as DNA: TGTGCCAGCTCGACAGGGGTGGATGAGCAGTTCTTC. Amino acids: CASSTGVDEQFF.

V is TRBV7-8 and J is TRBJ2-7; no firm D call. Germline CDR1 and CDR2: SGHVS and FQNEAQ. Trimming removed 7 bases from V and 5 bases from J, with 21 bases in between. This CDR3 region has 15 residues. The CDR3 reads CASKVDGNPVDEQYF. The DNA for the CDR3 is TGTGCCAGCAAAGTAGACGGAAATCCTGTCGACGAGCAGTACTTC.

The table lists this clonotype with a few counts. J is TRBJ2-1 and V is TRBV20-1, with 9 nucleotides matching TRBD2. CDR3 size: 14 residues. V dropped 3 bases and J dropped 8; count of bases not matched to a gene: 8. Per germline, CDR1 DFQATT and CDR2 SNEGSKA (reference sequence). CDR3 DNA sequence: TGCAGTGCTAGGGTGCCTAGCGGGATCTATGAGCAGTTCTTC. This codes for CSARVPSGIYEQFF.

The V call is TRBV24-1, the J call TRBJ2-1; 8 positions match TRBD1. With V trimmed by 1 base and J by 15 bases, 10 bases remained unmatched. Germline V lookup: CDR1 KGHDR, CDR2 SFDVKD. This CDR3 spans 14 amino acids. This CDR3 reads CATSDFQGAINLFF. The CDR3 nucleotides are TGTGCCACCAGTGATTTCCAGGGGGCTATTAACTTGTTCTTC.

The genes are TRBV7-9 and TRBJ2-2; no reliable D call. V was clipped by 6 bases and J by 6 bases, with 11 bases between them. CDR3 size: 13 residues. Per the germline V gene, CDR1 is SEHNR and CDR2 is FQNEAQ (reference sequence). The CDR3 sequence is CASRPDGPGELFF. The CDR3 DNA follows: TGTGCCAGCAGACCCGACGGACCCGGGGAGCTGTTTTTT.

The J gene is TRBJ2-7, the V gene TRBV6-5, with D unclear. V was cut by 2 bases and J by 2 bases, with 7 bases left in between. The CDR3 is made up of 13 amino acids. Germline V gene data show CDR1 as MNHEY and CDR2 as SVGAGI. The CDR3 reads CASSYDRTYEQYF. As DNA, the CDR3 is TGTGCCAGCAGTTACGATAGGACCTACGAGCAGTACTTC.

In its sample, this clonotype was seen a few times. Given the absence of the conserved phenylalanine or tryptophan at the CDR3 end, a read error is likely. This chain joins TRBV18 and TRBJ2-1; either TRBD1 or TRBD2 may fit D (5 bases each). This CDR3 spans 13 amino acids. The germline CDR1 and CDR2 sequences are KGHSH and LQKENI. Trimming removed 5 bases from V and 7 bases from J, with 12 bases in between. Written as DNA, the CDR3 is TGTGCCAGCTCAGTGAGAGGGGAGAATGAGCAGTTCTCC. It translates to CASSVRGENEQFS.

The genes are TRBV7-2 and TRBJ2-2; D is uncertain. Trimming cost V 1 base and J 2 bases, with 14 bases left between them. Germline CDR1 and CDR2: SGHTA and FQGNSA. The CDR3 runs 17 residues. The CDR3 loop reads CASSLEVRSQNTGELFF. CDR3 bases: TGTGCCAGCAGCTTAGAGGTTCGATCCCAAAACACCGGGGAGCTGTTTTTT.

In regard to this clonotype: This sequence may be a read error, since a much larger clone differs from it by one base. V usage is TRBV6-5 and J usage is TRBJ2-2, with 8 positions matching TRBD2. The germline CDR1 and CDR2 sequences are MNHEY and SVGAGI. Trimming took 3 bases from V and 5 from J; bases not matched to a gene: 5. The CDR3 is 15 residues long. The CDR3 spells CASSYRLARTGELFF. The CDR3 DNA follows: TGTGCCAGCAGTTATCGACTAGCGAGGACCGGGGAGCTGTTTTTT.

Only a few counts were recorded for this clonotype. The rearrangement links TRBV5-1 to TRBJ2-1, with D hard to call. Germline V lookup: CDR1 SGHRS, CDR2 YFSETQ. Trimming shortened V by 2 bases and J by 12 bases, and 15 bases separated the two germline ends. The CDR3 loop spans 13 amino acids. The CDR3 spells CASSLPPFLGQFF. In DNA form, the CDR3 reads TGCGCCAGCAGCTTACCCCCTTTTTTGGGGCAGTTCTTC.

The chain joins TRBV29-1 to TRBJ1-1; D is possibly TRBD1 (5 bases). The length of the CDR3 is 14 residues. V was pared by 7 bases and J by 0 bases, with 15 bases between. The germline gives CDR1 SQVTM, CDR2 ANQGSEA. CDR3 nucleotides: TGCAGCGCTGTGCCGGGACCATTGAACACTGAAGCTTTCTTT. It is translated as CSAVPGPLNTEAFF. The full variable domain, with the rest looked up from reference TRBV29-1 and TRBJ1-1, is SAVISQKPSRDICQRGTSLTIQCQVDSQVTMMFWYRQQPGQSLTLIATANQGSEATYESGFVIDKFPISRPNLTFSTLTVSNMSPEDSSIYLCSAVPGPLNTEAFFGQGTRLTVV.

The genes are TRBV25-1 and TRBJ2-7; the D is unclear. This CDR3 region has 12 residues. Germline V lookup: CDR1 MGHDK, CDR2 SYGVNS. Trimming pared 3 bases from V and 2 bases from J, leaving 5 bases between. Written as DNA, the CDR3 is TGTGCCAGCAGTGACCGCACCTACGAGCAGTACTTC. Translating gives CASSDRTYEQYF.

V is TRBV5-1 and J is TRBJ1-1, with 12 bases fitting TRBD1. CDR3 size: 23 residues. Unmatched junction bases numbered 28, after V lost 2 bases and J lost 5 bases. CDR1 and CDR2 (germline): SGHRS, YFSETQ. CDR3 coding DNA: TGCGCCAGCAGCTTAAAAATTCGGAATGACCGGGACAGGGGGCGGATCCCTTTAACTGAAGCTTTCTTT. This sequence encodes CASSLKIRNDRDRGRIPLTEAFF.

This clonotype was picked up a small number of times. The V and J genes are TRBV29-1 and TRBJ1-3; no firm D call. CDR1 is SQVTM and CDR2 is ANQGSEA in the germline V gene. Trimming left V 6 bases short and J 6 bases short, with 18 bases between. The CDR3 has 14 residues. This CDR3 reads CSVRGLGNENTIYF. CDR3 DNA: TGCAGCGTCAGAGGGTTGGGAAACGAAAACACCATATATTTT.

V and J are TRBV6-2 or TRBV6-3 and TRBJ2-2; D gene uncertain. This CDR3 is built from 14 residues. V was pared by 6 bases and J by 4 bases, with 12 bases between. The V gene's germline CDR1 is MNHEY and CDR2 SVGEGT. The CDR3 region has the DNA TGTGCCAGCAGATTTAGTGGTGGCACCGGGGAGCTGTTTTTT. It is translated as CASRFSGGTGELFF.

V usage is TRBV12-3 or TRBV12-4 and J usage is TRBJ2-2; D not certain. The CDR3 is 14 amino acids. V was clipped by 2 bases and J by 1 base, with 5 bases between them. In DNA, the CDR3 is TGTGCCAGCAGTTTAAGACTGAACACCGGGGAGCTGTTTTTT. Its translation: CASSLRLNTGELFF.

This clonotype was seen more than once but under ten times. This sequence joins TRBV7-2 and TRBJ2-7, with TRBD2 identical over 7 bases. Germline V gene sequence: CDR1 SGHTA, CDR2 FQGNSA. The V segment lost 1 base and the J segment 7 bases; nucleotides outside the gene matches: 10. The CDR3 is made up of 15 amino acids. The CDR3 nucleotides read TGTGCCAGCAGCTTAGACGGGGGGATTGAACGGGAGCAGTACTTC. It yields the protein CASSLDGGIEREQYF.

This chain joins TRBV10-3 and TRBJ2-7; TRBD1 matches 9 bases. This CDR3 is built from 18 residues. V shed 3 bases, J shed 2 bases, and the junction held 14 bases outside the gene matches. The germline CDR1 and CDR2 sequences are ENHRY and SYGVKD. CDR3 protein: CAISDLPRGQGGTYEQYF. CDR3 sequence (DNA): TGTGCCATCAGTGACCTACCGAGGGGACAGGGAGGGACCTACGAGCAGTACTTC.

This clonotype was counted a few times. The chain is built from TRBV6-1 and TRBJ2-1, with a tentative D call TRBD1 (6 bases). Trimming removed 4 bases from V and 9 bases from J, with 19 bases in between. Germline lookup yields CDR1 MNHNS and CDR2 SASEGT. This CDR3 comprises 15 residues. The CDR3 nucleotides are TGTGCCAGCAGTGGGGACACGGGTATGTGGAGTGAGCAGTTCTTC. Residues: CASSGDTGMWSEQFF.

This clonotype showed up just a few times. The chain combines TRBV29-1 with TRBJ1-1; D may be TRBD1 (5 bases). CDR1 and CDR2 from the germline V gene are SQVTM and ANQGSEA. This CDR3 is 11 amino acids long. V lost 6 bases to trimming and J lost 7 bases, with 12 bases between them. The CDR3 reads CSVGSTGEAFF. The CDR3 coding sequence is TGCAGCGTGGGTAGTACAGGTGAAGCTTTCTTT.

V is TRBV5-1 and J is TRBJ2-3; D is perhaps TRBD2 (5 bases). CDR3 length: 14 residues. Trimming removed 1 base from V and 6 bases from J, with 12 bases in between. Germline CDR1 reads SGHRS; CDR2 reads YFSETQ. The CDR3 reads CASSLKTIGDTQYF. CDR3 bases: TGCGCCAGCAGCTTGAAGACTATCGGGGATACGCAGTATTTT.

V gene TRBV12-3 or TRBV12-4 combines with J gene TRBJ2-4, with D perhaps TRBD2 (5 bases). The V and J ends lost 3 bases and 0 bases respectively, with 9 bases between them. The CDR3 loop spans 15 amino acids. The CDR3 nucleotides read TGTGCCAGCAGTTTGCGGACTGTAGCCAAAAACATTCAGTACTTC. This gives the protein CASSLRTVAKNIQYF.

V is TRBV20-1 and J is TRBJ2-5; 10 bases map to TRBD2. Germline CDR1 reads DFQATT; CDR2 reads SNEGSKA (reference sequence). This CDR3 region has 16 residues. Losses at the gene ends were 3 bases for V and 4 bases for J; bases not matched to a gene: 11. Here the CDR3 DNA reads TGCAGTGCTAGTGTAGCACTAGCGGGGAAAGGAGAGACCCAGTACTTC. Translated, it gives CSASVALAGKGETQYF.

The chain employs TRBV2 and TRBJ2-7; no clear D gene. Looked up from germline, CDR1 is SNHLY and CDR2 is FYNNEI. There are 16 residues in the CDR3. V shed 6 bases and J shed 2 bases, with 20 bases lying between them. The CDR3 bases are TGTGCCAGCAGCCCAACGGGCCCACGGCCAACCTACGAGCAGTACTTC. Translated: CASSPTGPRPTYEQYF.

The chain recombines TRBV7-2 with TRBJ2-7; 11 bases align to TRBD2. CDR1 SGHTA and CDR2 FQGNSA come from the germline V gene. V shed 3 bases and J 0 bases; nucleotides not matched to a gene: 10. The CDR3 contains 18 residues. The CDR3 DNA reads as TGTGCCAGCAGCTTTGGGCTAGCGGGAGGCCTCAGCTCCTACGAGCAGTACTTC. Translated: CASSFGLAGGLSSYEQYF.

This clonotype was found a few times. The chain recombines TRBV6-2 or TRBV6-3 with TRBJ1-5, with D maybe TRBD1 (5 bases). CDR1 is MNHEY, CDR2 SVGEGT, per germline. The CDR3 length is 19 residues. V lost 3 bases, J lost 0 bases, and 21 bases lay in between. The DNA for the CDR3 is TGTGCCAGCAGTTATCAGCCGGGACGGCTGGACCCTAGCAATCAGCCCCAGCATTTT. Its protein is CASSYQPGRLDPSNQPQHF.

The chain recombines TRBV20-1 with TRBJ2-3, with D unresolved. V lost 4 bases to trimming and J lost 3 bases, with 2 bases between them. Germline CDR1 is DFQATT and CDR2 is SNEGSKA (reference sequence). The CDR3 runs to 10 residues. The CDR3 region is CSATTDTQYF. The CDR3 DNA follows: TGCAGTGCTACAACAGATACGCAGTATTTT.

V usage is TRBV5-6 and J usage is TRBJ2-1, with 12 bases matching TRBD2. The CDR3 has 19 amino acids. V lost 0 bases and J lost 5; bases outside the gene matches: 12. Germline lookup yields CDR1 SGHDT and CDR2 YYEEEE. CDR3 coding DNA: TGTGCCAGCAGCTTGGACTGGACTAGCGGGACCGGATCCCACAATGAGCAGTTCTTC. Translation gives CASSLDWTSGTGSHNEQFF.

This chain joins TRBV10-3 and TRBJ2-7; D remains ambiguous. The V gene lost 3 bases and the J gene lost 2 bases, with 5 bases spanning the gap. Germline assignment: CDR1 ENHRY and CDR2 SYGVKD. The CDR3 has 12 amino acids. The CDR3 loop is CAISEGTYEQYF. In nucleotides, the CDR3 is TGTGCCATCAGTGAAGGGACCTACGAGCAGTACTTC.

The chain links TRBV30 to TRBJ1-1; weak D call: TRBD1 (5 bases). Looked up from germline, CDR1 is GTSNPN and CDR2 is SVGIG (reference sequence). The CDR3 is made up of 15 amino acids. V lost 0 bases and J 6 bases, leaving 17 bases between the germline ends. DNA of the CDR3: TGTGCCTGGAGTGTACGCGGGGGGGGTTTGGCTGAAGCTTTCTTT. The encoded protein is CAWSVRGGGLAEAFF. Full variable domain (missing parts from reference TRBV30 and TRBJ1-1): SQTIHQWPATLVQPVGSPLSLECTVEGTSNPNLYWYRQAAGRGLQLLFYSVGIGQISSEVPQNLSASRPQDRQFILSSKKLLLSDSGFYLCAWSVRGGGLAEAFFGQGTRLTVV.

The chain uses TRBV4-2 and TRBJ2-1, with 12 bases aligning to TRBD2. The germline gives CDR1 LGHNA, CDR2 YNFKEQ. Unmatched junction bases numbered 15, after V lost 2 bases and J lost 10 bases. The length of the CDR3 is 18 residues. The CDR3 here is CASSQTLGTSGGTREQFF. The DNA for the CDR3 is TGTGCCAGCAGCCAAACCCTAGGCACTAGCGGGGGGACTCGCGAGCAGTTCTTC.